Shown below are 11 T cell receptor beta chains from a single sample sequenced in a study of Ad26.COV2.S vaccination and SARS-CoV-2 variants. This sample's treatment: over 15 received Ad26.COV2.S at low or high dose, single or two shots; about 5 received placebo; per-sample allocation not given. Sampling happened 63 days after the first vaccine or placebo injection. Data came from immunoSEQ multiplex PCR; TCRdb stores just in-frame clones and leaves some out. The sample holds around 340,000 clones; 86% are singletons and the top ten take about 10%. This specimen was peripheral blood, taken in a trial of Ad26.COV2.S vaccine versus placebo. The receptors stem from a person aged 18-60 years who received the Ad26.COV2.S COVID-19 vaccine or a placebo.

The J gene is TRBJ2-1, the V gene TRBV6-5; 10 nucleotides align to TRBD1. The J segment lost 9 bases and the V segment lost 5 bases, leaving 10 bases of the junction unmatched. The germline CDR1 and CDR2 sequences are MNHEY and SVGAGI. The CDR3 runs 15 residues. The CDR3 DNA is TGTGCCAGCAGTATCCGGGACAGGGGATTGACTGAGCAGTTCTTC. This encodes CASSIRDRGLTEQFF.

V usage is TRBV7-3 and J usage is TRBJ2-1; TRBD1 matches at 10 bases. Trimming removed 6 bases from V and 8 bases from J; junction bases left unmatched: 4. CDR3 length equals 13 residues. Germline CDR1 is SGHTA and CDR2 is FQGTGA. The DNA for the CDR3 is TGTGCCAGCAGTCGGACAGGGGGAGATGAGCAGTTCTTC. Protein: CASSRTGGDEQFF.

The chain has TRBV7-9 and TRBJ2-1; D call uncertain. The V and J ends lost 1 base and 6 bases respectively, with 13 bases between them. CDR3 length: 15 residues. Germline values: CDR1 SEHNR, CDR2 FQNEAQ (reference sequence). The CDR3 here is CASSLVLGQLNEQFF. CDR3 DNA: TGTGCCAGCAGCTTAGTGTTAGGCCAACTCAATGAGCAGTTCTTC. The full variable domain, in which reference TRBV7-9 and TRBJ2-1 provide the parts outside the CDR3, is DTGVSQNPRHKITKRGQNVTFRCDPISEHNRLYWYRQTLGQGPEFLTYFQNEAQLEKSRLLSDRFSAERPKGSFSTLEIQRTEQGDSAMYLCASSLVLGQLNEQFFGPGTRLTVL.

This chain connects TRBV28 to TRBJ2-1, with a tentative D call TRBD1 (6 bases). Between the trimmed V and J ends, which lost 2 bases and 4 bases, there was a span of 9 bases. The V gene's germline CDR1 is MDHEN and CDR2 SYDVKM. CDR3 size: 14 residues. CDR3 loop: CASSLGTPYNEQFF. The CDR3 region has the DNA TGTGCCAGCAGTTTAGGGACACCTTACAATGAGCAGTTCTTC.

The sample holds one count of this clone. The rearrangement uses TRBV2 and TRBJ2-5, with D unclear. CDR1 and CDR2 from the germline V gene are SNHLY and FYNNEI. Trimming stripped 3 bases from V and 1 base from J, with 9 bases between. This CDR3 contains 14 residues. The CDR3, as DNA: TGTGCCAGCAGTGACACTCCGGCCCAAGAGACCCAGTACTTC. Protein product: CASSDTPAQETQYF.

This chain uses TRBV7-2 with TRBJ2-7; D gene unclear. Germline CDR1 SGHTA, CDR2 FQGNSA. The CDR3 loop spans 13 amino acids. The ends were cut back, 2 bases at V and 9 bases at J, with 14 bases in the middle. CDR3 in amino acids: CASSLLGRPAQYF. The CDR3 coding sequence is TGTGCCAGCAGCTTACTCGGCAGGCCAGCGCAGTACTTC.

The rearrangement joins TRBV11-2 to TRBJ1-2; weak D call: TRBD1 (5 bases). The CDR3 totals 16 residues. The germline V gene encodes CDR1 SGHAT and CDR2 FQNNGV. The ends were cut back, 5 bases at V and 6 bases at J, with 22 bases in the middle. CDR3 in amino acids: CASSINRGSPGDGYTF. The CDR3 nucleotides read TGTGCCAGCAGCATTAATCGGGGCAGCCCAGGCGATGGCTACACCTTC.

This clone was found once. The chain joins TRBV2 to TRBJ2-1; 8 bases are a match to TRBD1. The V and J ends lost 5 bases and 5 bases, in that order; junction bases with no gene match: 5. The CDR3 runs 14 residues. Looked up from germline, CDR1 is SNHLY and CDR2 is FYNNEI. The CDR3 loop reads CASSIGQGNNEQFF. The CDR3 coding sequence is TGTGCCAGCAGTATAGGACAGGGCAACAATGAGCAGTTCTTC.

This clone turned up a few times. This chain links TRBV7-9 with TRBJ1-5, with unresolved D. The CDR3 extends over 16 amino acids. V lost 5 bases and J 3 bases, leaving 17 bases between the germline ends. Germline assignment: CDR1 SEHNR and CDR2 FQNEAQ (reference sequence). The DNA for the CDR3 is TGTGCCAGCAGCCGCTCCGGCGGCACCCTCAATCAGCCCCAGCATTTT. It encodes CASSRSGGTLNQPQHF.

The CDR3 region has the DNA TGTGCCTGGAGTGTGCCGGGGCTTGATAATTCACCCCTCCACTTT. Residues: CAWSVPGLDNSPLHF. The V call is TRBV30, the J call TRBJ1-6; TRBD1 is a possible D gene (5 bases). The CDR3 sequence is 15 residues long. CDR1 and CDR2 from the germline V gene are GTSNPN and SVGIG (reference sequence). With 0 bases removed from V and 5 bases from J, the gap between germline ends came to 11 bases.

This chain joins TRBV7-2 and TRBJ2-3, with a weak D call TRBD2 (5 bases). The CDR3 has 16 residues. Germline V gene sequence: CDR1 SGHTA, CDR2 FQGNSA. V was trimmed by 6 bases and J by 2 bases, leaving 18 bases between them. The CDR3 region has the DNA TGTGCCAGCAGTAGGAAGACCAGCGGAGCCACAGATACGCAGTATTTT. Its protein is CASSRKTSGATDTQYF. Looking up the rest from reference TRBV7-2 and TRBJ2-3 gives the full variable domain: GAGVSQSPSNKVTEKGKDVELRCDPISGHTALYWYRQSLGQGLEFLIYFQGNSAPDKSGLPSDRFSAERTGGSVSTLTIQRTQQEDSAVYLCASSRKTSGATDTQYFGPGTRLTVL.